The 27 T cell receptor beta chains below were found in one sample sequenced in a study of T cell changes during pregnancy in multiple sclerosis. The table came from immunoSEQ multiplex PCR; TCRdb's copy has only in-frame clones and leaves some out. The sample includes fewer than 30,000 clones, around nine tenths of them seen just once. This specimen was CD4+ T cells from peripheral blood mononuclear cells, taken in the first trimester of pregnancy. These TCRs come from a female donor with multiple sclerosis, enrolled in a pregnancy study.

This chain uses TRBV5-1 with TRBJ2-3; 10 bases map to TRBD2. The V and J ends lost 4 bases and 4 bases, in that order; junction bases with no gene match: 6. Germline V lookup: CDR1 SGHRS, CDR2 YFSETQ. The CDR3 is 15 amino acids. In DNA, the CDR3 is TGCGCCAGCAGCCATAGCGGGGGGCGGCCAGATACGCAGTATTTT. This codes for CASSHSGGRPDTQYF.

The rearrangement joins TRBV7-8 to TRBJ2-7; D may be TRBD2 (5 bases). From germline, CDR1 is SGHVS and CDR2 FQNEAQ. The CDR3 runs to 13 residues. V gave up 7 bases and J gave up 7 bases, with 17 bases separating them. In DNA form, the CDR3 reads TGTGCCAGCACCGAACCGGGATTCGGAGAGCAGTACTTC. Amino acids: CASTEPGFGEQYF. Complete variable domain (other parts from reference TRBV7-8 and TRBJ2-7): GAGVSQSPRYKVAKRGQDVALRCDPISGHVSLFWYQQALGQGPEFLTYFQNEAQLDKSGLPSDRFFAERPEGSVSTLKIQRTQQEDSAVYLCASTEPGFGEQYFGPGTRLTVT.

The chain links TRBV5-4 to TRBJ1-3, with TRBD1 identical over 7 bases. The CDR3 is 16 residues long. The germline V gene encodes CDR1 SGHNT and CDR2 YYREEE (reference sequence). The trim removed 4 bases at V and 5 bases at J, leaving 12 bases unmatched. The CDR3 sequence is CASSLETQGLRNTIYF. Here the CDR3 DNA reads TGTGCCAGCAGCCTAGAAACACAGGGGCTGAGAAACACCATATATTTT.

This sequence joins TRBV5-1 and TRBJ1-1; 7 nucleotides align to TRBD1. Trimming removed 7 bases from V and 0 bases from J; junction bases left unmatched: 9. The CDR3 runs to 15 residues. The germline gives CDR1 SGHRS, CDR2 YFSETQ. In nucleotides, the CDR3 is TGCGCCAGCCAAACACAGGGGACCATGAACACTGAAGCTTTCTTT. The encoded protein is CASQTQGTMNTEAFF. The full variable domain, completed using reference TRBV5-1 and TRBJ1-1, is KAGVTQTPRYLIKTRGQQVTLSCSPISGHRSVSWYQQTPGQGLQFLFEYFSETQRNKGNFPGRFSGRQFSNSRSEMNVSTLELGDSALYLCASQTQGTMNTEAFFGQGTRLTVV.

J is TRBJ2-5 and V is TRBV5-4; D uncertain. The CDR3 is 14 amino acids. Trimming removed 0 bases at V and 3 bases at J, with 9 bases between. Germline V lookup: CDR1 SGHNT, CDR2 YYREEE (reference sequence). The CDR3 sequence: CASSLASREETQYF. Here the CDR3 DNA reads TGTGCCAGCAGCTTGGCTTCTAGAGAAGAGACCCAGTACTTC.

This chain uses TRBV5-1 with TRBJ2-5; 11 nucleotides align to TRBD2. Germline V gene sequence: CDR1 SGHRS, CDR2 YFSETQ. V trimming: 0 bases; J trimming: 3 bases; junction bases outside the gene matches: 4. The CDR3 consists of 16 residues. CDR3 DNA sequence: TGCGCCAGCAGCTTGGGGGATAGCGGGGGGGAAGAGACCCAGTACTTC. This sequence encodes CASSLGDSGGEETQYF.

The V call is TRBV10-3, the J call TRBJ1-4; 11 positions match TRBD1. V was clipped by 6 bases and J by 5 bases; unmatched bases: 5. This CDR3 contains 15 residues. CDR1 ENHRY and CDR2 SYGVKD come from the germline V gene. CDR3 sequence (DNA): TGTGCCATCAGACCCGGGACAGGGGGGAATGAAAAACTGTTTTTT. As protein: CAIRPGTGGNEKLFF.

V and J are TRBV6-5 and TRBJ2-5; TRBD1 agrees at 11 bases. CDR1 MNHEY and CDR2 SVGAGI come from the germline V gene. J gave up 7 bases and V 4 bases, and 5 bases lay outside the gene matches. The CDR3 is made up of 14 amino acids. In DNA form, the CDR3 reads TGTGCCAGCAGTTCGTCCGGGACAGGGGGGACCCAGTACTTC. It translates to CASSSSGTGGTQYF.

This chain joins TRBV9 and TRBJ2-1; 8 bases are shared with TRBD2. Germline lookup yields CDR1 SGDLS and CDR2 YYNGEE. Losses at the gene ends were 4 bases for V and 2 bases for J; bases not matched to a gene: 8. This CDR3 has 16 amino acids. The CDR3 DNA reads as TGTGCCAGCAGCCCCCCAACTAGCGGAACCTACAATGAGCAGTTCTTC. The encoded protein is CASSPPTSGTYNEQFF.

The chain has TRBV7-9 and TRBJ1-1; 8 bases fit TRBD1. The CDR3 has 15 amino acids. Looked up from germline, CDR1 is SEHNR and CDR2 is FQNEAQ (reference sequence). The V gene end was trimmed by 1 base and the J gene end by 1 base; junction bases not matched to a gene: 2. CDR3 sequence: CASSLGQGQNTEAFF. DNA for the CDR3: TGTGCCAGCAGCTTAGGACAGGGGCAGAACACTGAAGCTTTCTTT.

The chain couples TRBV27 to TRBJ1-6, with 7 positions matching TRBD1. Germline V gives CDR1 MNHEY, CDR2 SMNVEV (reference sequence). The J segment lost 10 bases and the V segment lost 3 bases, leaving 3 bases of the junction unmatched. The CDR3 has 13 residues. In DNA, the CDR3 is TGTGCCAGCAGTTTTGACAGGGAATCACCCCTCCACTTT. Its protein is CASSFDRESPLHF.

This clone has a handful of counts. The CDR3 DNA follows: TGTGCCAGCAGCTTAGCTAGCGCATCCTACAATGAGCAGTTCTTC. This translates into CASSLASASYNEQFF. The chain links TRBV11-2 to TRBJ2-1, with a tentative D call TRBD2 (6 bases). Trimming removed 1 base at V and 1 base at J, with 8 bases between. Germline CDR1 and CDR2: SGHAT and FQNNGV. This CDR3 has 15 residues.

The genes are TRBV18 and TRBJ2-3, with 13 bases matching TRBD2. The CDR3 totals 16 residues. Losses at the gene ends were 3 bases for V and 6 bases for J; bases not matched to a gene: 6. Germline lookup yields CDR1 KGHSH and CDR2 LQKENI. Written as DNA, the CDR3 is TGTGCCAGCTCACCCACTAGCGGGGGGGCCTGGGATACGCAGTATTTT. Translated: CASSPTSGGAWDTQYF.

The chain recombines TRBV15 with TRBJ1-2; D is uncertain. The CDR3 covers 17 residues. CDR1 LNHNV and CDR2 YYDKDF come from the germline V gene (reference sequence). The V end lost 1 base, the J end lost 4 bases, and 19 bases lay between the germline ends. CDR3 nucleotides: TGTGCCACCAGCAGAGTACTTTCGCGGGATCTAGCCTATGGCTACACCTTC. Translating it yields CATSRVLSRDLAYGYTF. The variable domain in full, completed from reference TRBV15 and TRBJ1-2, reads DAMVIQNPRYQVTQFGKPVTLSCSQTLNHNVMYWYQQKSSQAPKLLFHYYDKDFNNEADTPDNFQSRRPNTSFCFLDIRSPGLGDTAMYLCATSRVLSRDLAYGYTFGSGTRLTVV.

The V gene is TRBV4-1, the J gene TRBJ1-6; TRBD1 is a possible D gene (5 bases). V was shortened by 4 bases and J by 12 bases, with 13 bases between the two germline ends. This CDR3 comprises 13 residues. Germline CDR1 MGHRA, CDR2 YSYEKL. CDR3 sequence reads: CASSPRDGGPLHF. The DNA of the CDR3 is TGCGCCAGCAGCCCTCGGGACGGGGGACCCCTCCACTTT.

The chain has TRBV18 and TRBJ1-1, with a possible D match to TRBD1 (5 bases). Germline V lookup: CDR1 KGHSH, CDR2 LQKENI. The V gene lost 3 bases and the J gene lost 6 bases, with 17 bases spanning the gap. The CDR3 consists of 15 residues. The CDR3 region has the DNA TGTGCCAGCTCACCGTGGGGCACCCCGGGCGCTGAAGCTTTCTTT. The encoded protein is CASSPWGTPGAEAFF. The variable domain in full, with the rest retrieved from reference TRBV18 and TRBJ1-1, is NAGVMQNPRHLVRRRGQEARLRCSPMKGHSHVYWYRQLPEEGLKFMVYLQKENIIDESGMPKERFSAEFPKEGPSILRIQQVVRGDSAAYFCASSPWGTPGAEAFFGQGTRLTVV.

V gene TRBV19 combines with J gene TRBJ2-7; TRBD1 might be the D (6 bases). The germline V gene has CDR1 LNHDA and CDR2 SQIVND (reference sequence). The CDR3 is made up of 16 amino acids. Deletions cut 5 bases from V and 3 bases from J, with 20 bases between. CDR3 nucleotide sequence: TGTGCCAGTAGTTCCTGGGTACAGGGTTACCGCTACGAGCAGTACTTC. Amino acid sequence: CASSSWVQGYRYEQYF.

The CDR3 DNA is TGTGCCAGCAGCGCGCGGGACAGGGGGGCTGGCTACACCTTC. Its protein is CASSARDRGAGYTF. The chain recombines TRBV7-2 with TRBJ1-2; 11 bases agree with TRBD1. The CDR3 covers 14 residues. The V segment lost 5 bases and the J segment 7 bases; nucleotides outside the gene matches: 6. Per germline, CDR1 SGHTA and CDR2 FQGNSA.

This clone has just one count. V usage is TRBV5-4 and J usage is TRBJ2-1; TRBD1 matches at 7 bases. From germline, CDR1 is SGHNT and CDR2 YYREEE (reference sequence). V gave up 2 bases and J gave up 0 bases; unmatched junction bases: 17. The CDR3 is 20 amino acids. In nucleotides, the CDR3 is TGTGCCAGCAGCTTACTCGGGCTACCCGGGGCAGGGGGCTCCTACAATGAGCAGTTCTTC. Amino acid sequence: CASSLLGLPGAGGSYNEQFF.

The genes are TRBV10-3 and TRBJ2-1; 10 nucleotides agree with TRBD2. The germline V gene has CDR1 ENHRY and CDR2 SYGVKD. After removal of 1 base from V and 9 bases from J, the junction contained 6 bases not matched to a gene. This CDR3 comprises 15 residues. CDR3 coding DNA: TGTGCCATCAGTGAGTTAAGCGGGGGGGAGAGTGAGCAGTTCTTC. It yields the protein CAISELSGGESEQFF.

V gene TRBV28 combines with J gene TRBJ1-2; D gene unclear. Germline loops: CDR1 MDHEN, CDR2 SYDVKM. Trimming removed 5 bases at V and 3 bases at J, with 13 bases between. The CDR3 sequence is 14 residues long. The CDR3 DNA reads as TGTGCCAGCAGTGCTTCAGTGTCCTACTATGGCTACACCTTC. Its protein is CASSASVSYYGYTF.

The V call is TRBV28, the J call TRBJ1-2; unclear D gene. This CDR3 is built from 13 residues. The germline V gene has CDR1 MDHEN and CDR2 SYDVKM. V was trimmed by 1 base and J by 6 bases, leaving 9 bases between them. The CDR3: CASSLLDGDGYTF. The CDR3 coding sequence is TGTGCCAGCAGTTTATTAGACGGAGATGGCTACACCTTC.

CDR3 sequence: CASSIVGFGSFSGNTIYF. CDR3 DNA: TGTGCCAGTAGTATAGTAGGATTTGGGAGCTTCTCTGGAAACACCATATATTTT. V is TRBV19 and J is TRBJ1-3; D is unresolved. The CDR3 is 18 amino acids. Germline-derived CDR1 and CDR2 are LNHDA and SQIVND (reference sequence). V was clipped by 1 base and J by 0 bases, with 16 bases between them.

The chain couples TRBV2 to TRBJ1-2; D gene uncertain. From germline, CDR1 is SNHLY and CDR2 FYNNEI. Deletions cut 4 bases from V and 14 bases from J, with 20 bases between. The CDR3 runs to 13 residues. CDR3 region: CASSVETGGLHTF. The CDR3 DNA follows: TGTGCCAGCAGTGTAGAAACCGGAGGTCTACATACCTTC.

The genes are TRBV5-4 and TRBJ1-4, with 7 nucleotides matching TRBD1. J lost 7 bases, V lost 3 bases, and 6 bases had no gene match. This CDR3 has 14 residues. CDR1 and CDR2 from the germline V gene are SGHNT and YYREEE (reference sequence). CDR3 protein: CASSSGTEGEKLFF. CDR3 DNA sequence: TGTGCCAGCAGCTCGGGGACAGAAGGTGAAAAACTGTTTTTT.

The chain has TRBV4-2 and TRBJ1-2, with no clear D. The CDR3 spans 13 residues. V lost 0 bases to trimming and J lost 4 bases, with 6 bases between them. Germline V lookup: CDR1 LGHNA, CDR2 YNFKEQ. Here the CDR3 DNA reads TGTGCCAGCAGCCAAGATCCCCGCTATGGCTACACCTTC. Protein sequence: CASSQDPRYGYTF.

CDR3 sequence reads: CASSQDTGTGAPRKETQYF. The DNA for the CDR3 is TGCGCCAGCAGCCAAGATACCGGGACAGGGGCTCCCCGGAAGGAGACCCAGTACTTC. V gene TRBV4-1 combines with J gene TRBJ2-5; 10 bases map to TRBD1. The CDR3 spans 19 residues. Germline lookup yields CDR1 MGHRA and CDR2 YSYEKL. J was trimmed by 5 bases and V by 0 bases; bases with no gene match: 15.